This T cell receptor (beta chain) was captured by sequencing in a study of OX40 agonist ivuxolimab in advanced cancers. The V and J ends lost 0 bases and 6 bases respectively, with 10 bases between them. The length of the CDR3 is 13 residues. Germline V gives CDR1 SGHRS, CDR2 YFSETQ. Sequencing was performed with immunoSEQ multiplex PCR; in TCRdb, only in-frame clones are kept and a portion is missing. There are some 51,000 clones in the sample; around 88% occur only once, and about 12% lies in the top ten. V usage is TRBV5-1 and J usage is TRBJ2-7; tentative D call: TRBD1 (6 bases). Source: CD4+ or CD8+ T cells sorted from blood, taken in a trial of the OX40 agonist ivuxolimab. This receptor was identified in an adult with an advanced solid tumor such as melanoma, head and neck, liver or kidney cancer. CDR3 loop: CASSLVKGGEQYF. In nucleotides, the CDR3 is TGCGCCAGCAGCTTGGTCAAAGGGGGCGAGCAGTACTTC.